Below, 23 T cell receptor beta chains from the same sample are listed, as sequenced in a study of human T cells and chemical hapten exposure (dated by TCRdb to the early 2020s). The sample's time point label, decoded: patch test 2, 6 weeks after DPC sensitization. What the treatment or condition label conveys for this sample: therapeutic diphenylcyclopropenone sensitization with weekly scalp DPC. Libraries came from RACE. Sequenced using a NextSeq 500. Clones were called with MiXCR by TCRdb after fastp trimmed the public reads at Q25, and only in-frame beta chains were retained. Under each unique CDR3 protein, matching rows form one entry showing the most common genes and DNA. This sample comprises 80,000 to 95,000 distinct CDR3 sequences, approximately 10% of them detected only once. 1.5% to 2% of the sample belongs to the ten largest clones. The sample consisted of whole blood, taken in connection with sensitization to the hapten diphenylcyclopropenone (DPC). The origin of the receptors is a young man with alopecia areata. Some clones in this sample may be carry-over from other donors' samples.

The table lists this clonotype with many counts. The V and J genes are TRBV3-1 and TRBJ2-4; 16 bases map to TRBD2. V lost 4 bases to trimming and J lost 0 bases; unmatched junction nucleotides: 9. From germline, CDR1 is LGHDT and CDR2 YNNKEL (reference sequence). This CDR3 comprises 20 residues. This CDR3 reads CASSRGLAGGQTLAKNIQYF. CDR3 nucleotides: TGTGCCAGCAGCCGGGGACTAGCGGGGGGGCAGACACTAGCCAAAAACATTCAGTACTTC.

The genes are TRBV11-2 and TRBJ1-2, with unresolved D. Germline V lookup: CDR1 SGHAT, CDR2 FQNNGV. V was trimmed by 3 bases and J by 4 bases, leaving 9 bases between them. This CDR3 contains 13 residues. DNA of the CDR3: TGTGCCAGCAGCTTCTCCAGGATCTATGGCTACACCTTC. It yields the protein CASSFSRIYGYTF.

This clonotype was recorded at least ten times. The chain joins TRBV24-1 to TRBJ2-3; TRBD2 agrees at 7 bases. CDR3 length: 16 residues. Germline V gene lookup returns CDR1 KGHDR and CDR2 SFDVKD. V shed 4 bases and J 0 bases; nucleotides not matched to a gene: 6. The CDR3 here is CATSEAGRESTDTQYF. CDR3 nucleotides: TGTGCCACCAGTGAAGCGGGACGGGAAAGCACAGATACGCAGTATTTT.

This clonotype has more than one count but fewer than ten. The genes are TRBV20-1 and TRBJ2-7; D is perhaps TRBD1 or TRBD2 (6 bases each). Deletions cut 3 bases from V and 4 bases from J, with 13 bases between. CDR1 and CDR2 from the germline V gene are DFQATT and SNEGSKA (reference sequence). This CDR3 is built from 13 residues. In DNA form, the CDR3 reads TGCAGTGCTAGGGTGGGGGGCGATTACGAGCAGTACTTC. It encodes CSARVGGDYEQYF.

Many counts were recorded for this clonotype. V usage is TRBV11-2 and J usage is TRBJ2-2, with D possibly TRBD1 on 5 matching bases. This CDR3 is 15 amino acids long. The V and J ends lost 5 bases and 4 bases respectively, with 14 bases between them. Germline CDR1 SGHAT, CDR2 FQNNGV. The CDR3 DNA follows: TGTGCCAGCAGCCAACCAGGGATAGCCACCGGGGAGCTGTTTTTT. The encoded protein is CASSQPGIATGELFF.

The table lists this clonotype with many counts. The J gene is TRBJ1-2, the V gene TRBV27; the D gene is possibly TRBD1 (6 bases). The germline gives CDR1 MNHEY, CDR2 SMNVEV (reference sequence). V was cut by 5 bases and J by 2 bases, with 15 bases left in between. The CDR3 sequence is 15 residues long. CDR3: CASSTDLRGNYGYTF. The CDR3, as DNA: TGTGCCAGCAGTACAGACCTCAGGGGAAACTATGGCTACACCTTC.

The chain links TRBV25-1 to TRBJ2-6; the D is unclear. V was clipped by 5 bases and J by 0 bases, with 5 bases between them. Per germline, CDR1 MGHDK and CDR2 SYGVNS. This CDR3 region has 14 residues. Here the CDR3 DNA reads TGTGCCAGCAGTACAGTCTCTGGGGCCAACGTCCTGACTTTC. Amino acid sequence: CASSTVSGANVLTF.

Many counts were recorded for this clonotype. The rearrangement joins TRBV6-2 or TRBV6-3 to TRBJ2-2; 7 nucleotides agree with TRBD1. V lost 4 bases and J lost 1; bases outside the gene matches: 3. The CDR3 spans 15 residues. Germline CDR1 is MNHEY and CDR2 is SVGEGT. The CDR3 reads CASSSGTVNTGELFF. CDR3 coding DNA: TGTGCCAGCAGTTCCGGGACAGTGAACACCGGGGAGCTGTTTTTT.

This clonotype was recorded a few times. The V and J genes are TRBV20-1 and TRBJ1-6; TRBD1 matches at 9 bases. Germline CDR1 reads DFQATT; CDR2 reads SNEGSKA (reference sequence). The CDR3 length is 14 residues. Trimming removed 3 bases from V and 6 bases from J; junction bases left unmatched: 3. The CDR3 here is CSASRDRVNSPLHF. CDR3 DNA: TGCAGTGCTAGTAGGGACAGGGTTAATTCACCCCTCCACTTT.

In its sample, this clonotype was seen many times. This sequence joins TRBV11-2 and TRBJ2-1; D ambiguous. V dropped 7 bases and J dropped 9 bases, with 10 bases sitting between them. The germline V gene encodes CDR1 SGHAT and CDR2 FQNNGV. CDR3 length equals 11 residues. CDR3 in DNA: TGTGCCAGCACCTGGCGGAGTGAGCAGTTCTTC. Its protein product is CASTWRSEQFF.

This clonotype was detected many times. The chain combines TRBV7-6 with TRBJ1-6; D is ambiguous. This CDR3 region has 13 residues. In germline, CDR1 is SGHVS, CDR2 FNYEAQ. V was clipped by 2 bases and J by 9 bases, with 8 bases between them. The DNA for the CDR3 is TGTGCCAGCAGCTTAAGGGAAGGTTCACCCCTCCACTTT. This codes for CASSLREGSPLHF.

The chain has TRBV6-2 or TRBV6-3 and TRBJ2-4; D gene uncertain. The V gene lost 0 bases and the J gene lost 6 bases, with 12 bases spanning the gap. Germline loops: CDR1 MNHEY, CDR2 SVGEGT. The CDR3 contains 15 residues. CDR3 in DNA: TGTGCCAGCAGTTACTCGAACTTCTTGAGAAACATTCAGTACTTC. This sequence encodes CASSYSNFLRNIQYF.

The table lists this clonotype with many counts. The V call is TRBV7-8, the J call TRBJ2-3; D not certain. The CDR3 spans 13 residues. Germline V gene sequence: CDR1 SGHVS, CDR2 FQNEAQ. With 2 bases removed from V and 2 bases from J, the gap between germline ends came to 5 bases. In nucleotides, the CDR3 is TGTGCCAGCAGCTTATGGATCACAGATACGCAGTATTTT. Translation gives CASSLWITDTQYF.

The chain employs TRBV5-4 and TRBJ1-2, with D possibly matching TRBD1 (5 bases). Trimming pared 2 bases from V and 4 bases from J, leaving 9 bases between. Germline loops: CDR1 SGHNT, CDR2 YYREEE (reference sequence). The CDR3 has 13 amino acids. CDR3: CASSFAGSYGYTF. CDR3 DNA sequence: TGTGCCAGCAGCTTCGCAGGGAGCTATGGCTACACCTTC.

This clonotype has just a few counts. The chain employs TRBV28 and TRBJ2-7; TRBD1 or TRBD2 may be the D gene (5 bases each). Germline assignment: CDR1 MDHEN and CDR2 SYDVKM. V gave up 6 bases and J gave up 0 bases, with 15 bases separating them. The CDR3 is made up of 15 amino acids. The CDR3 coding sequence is TGTGCCAGCAGATACCGGGACCGAGACTCCTACGAGCAGTACTTC. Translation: CASRYRDRDSYEQYF.

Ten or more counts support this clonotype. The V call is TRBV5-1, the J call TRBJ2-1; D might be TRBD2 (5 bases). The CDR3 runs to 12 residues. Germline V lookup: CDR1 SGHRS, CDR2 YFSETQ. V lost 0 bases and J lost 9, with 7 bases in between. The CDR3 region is CASSLDRGEQFF. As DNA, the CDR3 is TGCGCCAGCAGCTTGGACCGGGGTGAGCAGTTCTTC.

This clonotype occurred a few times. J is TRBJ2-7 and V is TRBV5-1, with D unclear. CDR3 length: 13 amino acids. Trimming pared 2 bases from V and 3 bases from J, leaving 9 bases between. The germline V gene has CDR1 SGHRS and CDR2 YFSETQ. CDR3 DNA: TGCGCCAGCAGCTTAACCCCTGACTACGAGCAGTACGTC. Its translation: CASSLTPDYEQYV.

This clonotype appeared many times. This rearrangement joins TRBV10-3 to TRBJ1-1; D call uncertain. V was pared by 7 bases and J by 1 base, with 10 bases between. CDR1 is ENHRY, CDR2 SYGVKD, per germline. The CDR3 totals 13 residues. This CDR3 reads CAINEGQNTEAFF. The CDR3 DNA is TGTGCCATCAACGAAGGGCAGAACACTGAAGCTTTCTTT.

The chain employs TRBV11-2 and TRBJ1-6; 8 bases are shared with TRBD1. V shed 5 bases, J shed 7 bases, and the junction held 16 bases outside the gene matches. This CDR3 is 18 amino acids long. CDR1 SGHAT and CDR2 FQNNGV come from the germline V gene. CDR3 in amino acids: CASSEPFYRGETNSPLHF. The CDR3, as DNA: TGTGCCAGCAGCGAACCCTTTTACAGGGGGGAGACCAATTCACCCCTCCACTTT.

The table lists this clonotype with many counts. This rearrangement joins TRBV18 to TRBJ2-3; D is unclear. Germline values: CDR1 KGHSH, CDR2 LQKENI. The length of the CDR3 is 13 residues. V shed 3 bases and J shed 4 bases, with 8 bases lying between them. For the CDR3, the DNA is TGTGCCAGCTCACCTCTATCCGCAGATACGCAGTATTTT. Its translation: CASSPLSADTQYF.

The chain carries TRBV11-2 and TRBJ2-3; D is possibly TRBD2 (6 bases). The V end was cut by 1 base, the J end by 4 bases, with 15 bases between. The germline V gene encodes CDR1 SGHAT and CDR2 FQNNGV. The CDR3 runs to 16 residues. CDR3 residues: CASSLVLASEADTQYF. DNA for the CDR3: TGTGCCAGCAGCTTAGTGTTGGCTAGCGAGGCAGATACGCAGTATTTT.

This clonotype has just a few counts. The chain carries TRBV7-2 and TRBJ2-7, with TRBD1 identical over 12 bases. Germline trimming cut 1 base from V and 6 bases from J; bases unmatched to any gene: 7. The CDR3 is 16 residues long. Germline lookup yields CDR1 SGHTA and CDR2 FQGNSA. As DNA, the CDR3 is TGTGCCAGCAGCTTAGACTTAGGGACAGGGGGCGGCGAGCAGTACGTC. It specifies CASSLDLGTGGGEQYV.

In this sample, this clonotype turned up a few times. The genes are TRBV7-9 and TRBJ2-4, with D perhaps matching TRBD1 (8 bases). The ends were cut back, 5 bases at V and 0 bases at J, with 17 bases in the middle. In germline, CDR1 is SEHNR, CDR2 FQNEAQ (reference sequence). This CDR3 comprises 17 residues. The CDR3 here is CASSTHRGGLAKNIQYF. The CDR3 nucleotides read TGTGCCAGCAGCACCCACAGGGGGGGACTAGCCAAAAACATTCAGTACTTC.